The 8 T cell receptor beta chains listed next were all sequenced from one sample in a study of blood T cell repertoires in COVID-19. Assay used: immunoSEQ multiplex PCR; TCRdb lists only in-frame clones, some missing. Seen here are about 210,000 clones, less than 90% observed once, and the top ten hold approximately 0.69%. The sample was peripheral blood. The receptors were sampled from a middle-aged man with acute or convalescent COVID-19.

This clone has only one observation. V gene TRBV27 combines with J gene TRBJ2-1; tentative D call: TRBD2 (5 bases). The ends were cut back, 8 bases at V and 10 bases at J, with 15 bases in the middle. This CDR3 comprises 12 residues. Germline lookup yields CDR1 MNHEY and CDR2 SMNVEV (reference sequence). The CDR3 DNA reads TGTGCCAGCGGACTGCTGAACAGAGAGCAGTTCTTC. Its protein is CASGLLNREQFF.

This chain links TRBV6-4 with TRBJ1-2, with 7 bases lining up with TRBD1. Trimming took 0 bases from V and 8 from J; bases not matched to a gene: 3. The CDR3 covers 13 residues. Germline-derived CDR1 and CDR2 are MRHNA and SNTAGT. The CDR3 nucleotides read TGTGCCAGCAGTGACTCAGGGGGCCGAGGCTACACCTTC. Translated: CASSDSGGRGYTF.

J is TRBJ1-2 and V is TRBV4-1; TRBD1 matches 9 bases. The CDR3 is 16 residues long. The germline gives CDR1 MGHRA, CDR2 YSYEKL. Trimming at V came to 4 bases and at J to 3 bases, leaving 9 bases not matched to a gene. CDR3 region: CASSPYRDRADYGYTF. The CDR3 DNA reads TGCGCCAGCAGCCCTTACCGGGACAGGGCTGACTATGGCTACACCTTC.

The chain recombines TRBV11-2 with TRBJ2-7; 9 nucleotides agree with TRBD1. Germline-derived CDR1 and CDR2 are SGHAT and FQNNGV. The CDR3 extends over 16 amino acids. The ends lost 0 bases at V and 5 bases at J; junction bases unmatched: 8. The CDR3, as DNA: TGTGCCAGCAGCTTAGAGTCTTGGACAGGGGCCCACGAGCAGTACTTC. This gives the protein CASSLESWTGAHEQYF.

J is TRBJ2-1 and V is TRBV7-3; 12 bases line up with TRBD2. CDR1 is SGHTA and CDR2 is FQGTGA in the germline V gene. V was pared by 4 bases and J by 4 bases, with 8 bases of the junction left unmatched. The CDR3 totals 17 residues. CDR3 protein: CASSYIPTSGGYNEQFF. CDR3 DNA sequence: TGTGCCAGCAGCTATATACCGACTAGCGGGGGTTACAATGAGCAGTTCTTC.

This clone was observed a single time. CDR3 residues: CASSYGQAATNEKLFF. CDR3 nucleotides: TGTGCCAGCAGTTACGGACAGGCGGCAACTAATGAAAAACTGTTTTTT. The chain couples TRBV6-5 to TRBJ1-4; 7 bases agree with TRBD1. V lost 2 bases and J lost 0; bases outside the gene matches: 3. This CDR3 region has 16 residues. Germline CDR1 reads MNHEY; CDR2 reads SVGAGI.

The chain joins TRBV19 to TRBJ2-5; a weak D match, TRBD1 (5 bases). Germline assignment: CDR1 LNHDA and CDR2 SQIVND (reference sequence). There are 15 residues in the CDR3. Trimming cost V 1 base and J 5 bases, with 14 bases left between them. CDR3 in amino acids: CASSIGGRVGETQYF. CDR3 nucleotides: TGTGCCAGTAGTATAGGAGGCAGGGTGGGGGAGACCCAGTACTTC. Full variable domain (remainder filled in from reference TRBV19 and TRBJ2-5): DGGITQSPKYLFRKEGQNVTLSCEQNLNHDAMYWYRQDPGQGLRLIYYSQIVNDFQKGDIAEGYSVSREKKESFPLTVTSAQKNPTAFYLCASSIGGRVGETQYFGPGTRLLVL.

The chain carries TRBV13 and TRBJ2-2; 7 nucleotides align to TRBD1. CDR1 PRHDT and CDR2 FYEKMQ come from the germline V gene (reference sequence). V lost 0 bases, J lost 4 bases, and 5 bases stayed unmatched. There are 16 residues in the CDR3. In nucleotides, the CDR3 is TGTGCCAGCAGCTTAGGCTGGACAGGCCCCACCGGGGAGCTGTTTTTT. Its translation: CASSLGWTGPTGELFF.